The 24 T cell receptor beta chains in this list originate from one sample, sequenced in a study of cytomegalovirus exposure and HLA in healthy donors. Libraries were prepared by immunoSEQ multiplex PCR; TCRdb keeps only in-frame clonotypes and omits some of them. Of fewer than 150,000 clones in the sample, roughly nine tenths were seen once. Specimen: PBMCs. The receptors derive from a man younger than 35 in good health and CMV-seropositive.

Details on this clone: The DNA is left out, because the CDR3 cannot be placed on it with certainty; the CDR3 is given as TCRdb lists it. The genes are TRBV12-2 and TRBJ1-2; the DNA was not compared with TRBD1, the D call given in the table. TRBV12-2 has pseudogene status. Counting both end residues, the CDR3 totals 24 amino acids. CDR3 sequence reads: CASRFGDFLGCNIVGTGSGYGYTF.

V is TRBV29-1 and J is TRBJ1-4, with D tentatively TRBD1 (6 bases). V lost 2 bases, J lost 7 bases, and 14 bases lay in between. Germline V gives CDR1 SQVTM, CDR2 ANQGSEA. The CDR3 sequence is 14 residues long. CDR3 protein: CSVESGGWGEKLFF. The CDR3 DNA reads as TGCAGCGTTGAATCTGGGGGCTGGGGTGAAAAACTGTTTTTT.

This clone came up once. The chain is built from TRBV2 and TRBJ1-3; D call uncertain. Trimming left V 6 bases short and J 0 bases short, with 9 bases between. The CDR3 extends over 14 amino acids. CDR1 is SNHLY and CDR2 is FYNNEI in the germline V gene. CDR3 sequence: CASRQDLSGNTIYF. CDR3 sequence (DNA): TGTGCCAGCAGGCAGGATCTCTCTGGAAACACCATATATTTT.

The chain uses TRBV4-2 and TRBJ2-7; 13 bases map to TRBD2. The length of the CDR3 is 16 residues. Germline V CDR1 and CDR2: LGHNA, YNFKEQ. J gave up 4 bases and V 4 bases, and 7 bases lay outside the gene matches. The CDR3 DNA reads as TGTGCCAGCAGCCGGTCGGGACTAGCGGGGATGTACGAGCAGTACTTC. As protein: CASSRSGLAGMYEQYF.

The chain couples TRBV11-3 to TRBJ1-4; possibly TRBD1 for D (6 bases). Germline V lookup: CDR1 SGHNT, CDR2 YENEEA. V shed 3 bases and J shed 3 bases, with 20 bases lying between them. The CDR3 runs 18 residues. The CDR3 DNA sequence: TGTGCCAGCAGCTTTCGTGACAGCCATGAGGGGGCTAATGAAAAACTGTTTTTT. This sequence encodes CASSFRDSHEGANEKLFF. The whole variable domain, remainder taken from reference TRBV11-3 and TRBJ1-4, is EAGVVQSPRYKIIEKKQPVAFWCNPISGHNTLYWYLQNLGQGPELLIRYENEEAVDDSQLPKDRFSAERLKGVDSTLKIQPAELGDSAVYLCASSFRDSHEGANEKLFFGSGTQLSVL.

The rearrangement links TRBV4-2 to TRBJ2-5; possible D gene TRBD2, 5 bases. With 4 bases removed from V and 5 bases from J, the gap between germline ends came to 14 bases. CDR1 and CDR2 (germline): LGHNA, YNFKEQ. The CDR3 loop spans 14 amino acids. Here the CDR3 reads CASSPEEGMETQYF. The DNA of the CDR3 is TGTGCCAGCAGCCCGGAGGAAGGGATGGAGACCCAGTACTTC.

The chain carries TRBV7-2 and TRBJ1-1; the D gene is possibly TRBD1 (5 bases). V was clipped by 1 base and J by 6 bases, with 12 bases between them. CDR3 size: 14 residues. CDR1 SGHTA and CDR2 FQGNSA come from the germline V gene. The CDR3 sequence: CASSLENRGAEAFF. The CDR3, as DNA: TGTGCCAGCAGCTTAGAGAACCGGGGGGCTGAAGCTTTCTTT.

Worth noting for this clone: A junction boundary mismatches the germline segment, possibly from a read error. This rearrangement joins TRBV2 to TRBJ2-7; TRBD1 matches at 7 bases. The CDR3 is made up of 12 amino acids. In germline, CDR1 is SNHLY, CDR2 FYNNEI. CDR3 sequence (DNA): TGTGCCAGCAGGCGACAGGGAATCGCTCTCCGTTTC. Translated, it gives CASRRQGIALRF.

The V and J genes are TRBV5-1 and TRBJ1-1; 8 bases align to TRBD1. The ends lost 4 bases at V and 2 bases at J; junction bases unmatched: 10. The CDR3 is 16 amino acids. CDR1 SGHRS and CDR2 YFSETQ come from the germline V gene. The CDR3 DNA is TGCGCCAGCAGCCAGAGGGACAGGTCGCTCAACACTGAAGCTTTCTTT. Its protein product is CASSQRDRSLNTEAFF.

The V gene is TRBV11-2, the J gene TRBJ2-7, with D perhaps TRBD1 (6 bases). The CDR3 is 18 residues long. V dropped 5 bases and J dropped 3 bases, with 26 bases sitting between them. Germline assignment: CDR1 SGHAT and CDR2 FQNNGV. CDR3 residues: CASSALRGSRIQYYEQYF. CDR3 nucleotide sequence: TGTGCCAGCAGCGCCCTGAGGGGGTCCAGGATACAATACTACGAGCAGTACTTC.

The CDR3 bases are TGTGCCAGTAGTGAATACAGGGGTCGGAGGGGAAACACCATATATTTT. Translated: CASSEYRGRRGNTIYF. V gene TRBV19 combines with J gene TRBJ1-3; 7 bases are shared with TRBD1. The CDR3 is 16 amino acids. The junction had 11 bases not matched to a gene; V was cut back by 5 bases and J by 4 bases. CDR1 LNHDA and CDR2 SQIVND come from the germline V gene (reference sequence).

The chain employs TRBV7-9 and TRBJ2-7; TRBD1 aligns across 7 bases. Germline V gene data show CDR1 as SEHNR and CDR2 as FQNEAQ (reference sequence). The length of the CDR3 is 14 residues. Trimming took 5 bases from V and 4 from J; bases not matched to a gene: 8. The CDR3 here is CASSPSGQRYEQYF. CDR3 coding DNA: TGTGCCAGCAGCCCCTCGGGACAGAGATACGAGCAGTACTTC.

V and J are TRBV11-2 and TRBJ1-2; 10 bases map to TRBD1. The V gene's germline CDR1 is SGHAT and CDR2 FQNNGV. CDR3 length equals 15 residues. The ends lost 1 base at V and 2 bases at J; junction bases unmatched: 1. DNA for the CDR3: TGTGCCAGCAGCTTAGGGGGACAGGGGAACTATGGCTACACCTTC. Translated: CASSLGGQGNYGYTF.

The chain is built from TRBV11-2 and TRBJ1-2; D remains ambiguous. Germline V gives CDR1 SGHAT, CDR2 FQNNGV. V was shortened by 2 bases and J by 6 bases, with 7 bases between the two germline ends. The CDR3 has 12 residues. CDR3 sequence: CASSLTRDGYTF. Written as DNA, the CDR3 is TGTGCCAGCAGCTTAACCCGCGATGGCTACACCTTC.

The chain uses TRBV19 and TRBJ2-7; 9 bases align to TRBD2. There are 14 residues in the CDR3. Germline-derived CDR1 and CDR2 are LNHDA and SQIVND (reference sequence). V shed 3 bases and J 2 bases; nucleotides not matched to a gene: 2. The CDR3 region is CASSMTSGAYEQYF. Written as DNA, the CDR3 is TGTGCCAGTAGTATGACTAGCGGAGCCTACGAGCAGTACTTC.

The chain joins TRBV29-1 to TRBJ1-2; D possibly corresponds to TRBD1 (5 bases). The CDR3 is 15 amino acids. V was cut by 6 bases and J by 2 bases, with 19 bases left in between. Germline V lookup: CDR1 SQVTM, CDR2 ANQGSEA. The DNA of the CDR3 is TGCAGCGTGGGACTTGGGGCAGCAGTAAACTATGGCTACACCTTC. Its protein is CSVGLGAAVNYGYTF.

The CDR3 loop reads CASSYSRQVKEQYF. CDR3 bases: TGTGCCAGCAGTTACTCACGCCAGGTTAAAGAGCAGTACTTC. The rearrangement uses TRBV6-5 and TRBJ2-7; D uncertain. The germline V gene has CDR1 MNHEY and CDR2 SVGAGI. V was pared by 0 bases and J by 7 bases, with 13 bases between. The CDR3 consists of 14 residues.

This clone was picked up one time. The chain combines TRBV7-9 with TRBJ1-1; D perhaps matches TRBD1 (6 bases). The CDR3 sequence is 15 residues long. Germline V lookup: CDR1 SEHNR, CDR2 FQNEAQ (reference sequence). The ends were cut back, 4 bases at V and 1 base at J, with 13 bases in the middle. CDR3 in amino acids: CASSSPDRSNTEAFF. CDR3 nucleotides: TGTGCCAGCAGCTCACCCGACAGGTCGAACACTGAAGCTTTCTTT.

CDR3 protein: CASSTGTPSSGANVLTF. CDR3 sequence (DNA): TGTGCCAGCAGCACTGGGACACCGAGCTCTGGGGCCAACGTCCTGACTTTC. V is TRBV9 and J is TRBJ2-6; D perhaps matches TRBD1 (6 bases). V dropped 4 bases and J dropped 0 bases, with 14 bases sitting between them. From germline, CDR1 is SGDLS and CDR2 YYNGEE. The CDR3 spans 17 residues.

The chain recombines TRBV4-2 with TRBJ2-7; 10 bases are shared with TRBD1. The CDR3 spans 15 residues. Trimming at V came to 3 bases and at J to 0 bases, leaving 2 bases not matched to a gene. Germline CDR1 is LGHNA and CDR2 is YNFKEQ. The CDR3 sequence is CASSHGQGVSYEQYF. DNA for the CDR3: TGTGCCAGCAGCCACGGACAGGGGGTCTCCTACGAGCAGTACTTC.

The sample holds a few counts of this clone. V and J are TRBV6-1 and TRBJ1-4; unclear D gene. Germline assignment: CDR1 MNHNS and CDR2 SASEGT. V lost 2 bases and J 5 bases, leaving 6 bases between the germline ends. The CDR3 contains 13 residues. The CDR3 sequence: CASSERRNEKLFF. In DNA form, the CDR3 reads TGTGCCAGCAGTGAAAGGAGGAATGAAAAACTGTTTTTT.

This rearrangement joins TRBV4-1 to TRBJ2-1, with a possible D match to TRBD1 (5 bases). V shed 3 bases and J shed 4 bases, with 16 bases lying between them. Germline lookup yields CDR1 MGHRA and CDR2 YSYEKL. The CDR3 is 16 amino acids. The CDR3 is CASSQGSGQTYNEQFF. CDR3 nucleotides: TGCGCCAGCAGCCAGGGTTCAGGACAAACTTACAATGAGCAGTTCTTC.

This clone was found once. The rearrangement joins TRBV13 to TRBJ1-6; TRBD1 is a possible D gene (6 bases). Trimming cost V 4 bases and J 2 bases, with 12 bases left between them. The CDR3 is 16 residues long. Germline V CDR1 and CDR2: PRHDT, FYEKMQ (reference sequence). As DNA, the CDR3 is TGTGCCAGCAGCTCACGAGGGGGACCCTATAATTCACCCCTCCACTTT. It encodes CASSSRGGPYNSPLHF.

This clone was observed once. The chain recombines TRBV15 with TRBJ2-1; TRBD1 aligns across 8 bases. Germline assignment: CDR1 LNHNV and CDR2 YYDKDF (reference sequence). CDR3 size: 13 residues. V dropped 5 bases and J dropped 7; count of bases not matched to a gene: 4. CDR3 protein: CATSAYRGNEQFF. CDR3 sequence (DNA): TGTGCCACCAGCGCTTACAGGGGGAATGAGCAGTTCTTC.